This T cell receptor beta chain is from a study of cytomegalovirus exposure and HLA in healthy donors. With regard to this clone: The antigen remains undetermined.

The CDR3 extends over 15 amino acids. V lost 4 bases and J lost 6; bases outside the gene matches: 9. Germline V gives CDR1 LNHDA, CDR2 SQIVND (reference sequence). The PCR contained 60 Vbeta and 13 Jbeta primers. Repertoires were generated with immunoSEQ multiplex PCR, while TCRdb's copy carries only in-frame clones and drops some. In the table there are about 300,000 clones, 86% of which are singletons. Study results and limitations: What TCR beta sequences reportedly achieved was accurate prediction of HLA-A and HLA-B alleles in most subjects. A list of 150 or so TCR beta chains associated with cytomegalovirus was given.

The TCR was taken from a man aged 40-49 years in good health and CMV-seropositive. Sample: PBMCs. V and J are TRBV19 and TRBJ2-1; 7 bases align to TRBD1. CDR3 nucleotide sequence: TGTGCCAGTAGTACTATGGGGACAGCCGGCAATGAGCAGTTCTTC. Protein: CASSTMGTAGNEQFF.